This entry is about one T cell receptor beta chain. The sample originates from a study of CD8+ T cells in alopecia areata. Germline V gene lookup returns CDR1 SGHKS and CDR2 YYEKEE (reference sequence). The CDR3 loop spans 12 amino acids. V lost 4 bases and J 8 bases, leaving 12 bases between the germline ends. cDNA prepared by RNA extraction and subsequent reverse transcription served as the template for sequencing. Clones were read by immunoSEQ multiplex PCR, and TCRdb kept only the in-frame ones, dropping some. This table holds a few hundred thousand clones, about two thirds found once. The chain employs TRBV5-5 and TRBJ1-2; the D gene is possibly TRBD1 (5 bases). The sequence was collected from a human donor with alopecia areata. The input for sequencing was CD4+ T cells sorted from blood, taken at week 0. Here the CDR3 DNA reads TGTGCCAGCAGCCCGGACACGGCGGGCTACACCTTC. Translation: CASSPDTAGYTF. Using reference TRBV5-5 and TRBJ1-2 for the parts outside the CDR3, the full variable domain is DAGVTQSPTHLIKTRGQQVTLRCSPISGHKSVSWYQQVLGQGPQFIFQYYEKEERGRGNFPDRFSARQFPNYSSELNVNALLLGDSALYLCASSPDTAGYTFGSGTRLTVV.